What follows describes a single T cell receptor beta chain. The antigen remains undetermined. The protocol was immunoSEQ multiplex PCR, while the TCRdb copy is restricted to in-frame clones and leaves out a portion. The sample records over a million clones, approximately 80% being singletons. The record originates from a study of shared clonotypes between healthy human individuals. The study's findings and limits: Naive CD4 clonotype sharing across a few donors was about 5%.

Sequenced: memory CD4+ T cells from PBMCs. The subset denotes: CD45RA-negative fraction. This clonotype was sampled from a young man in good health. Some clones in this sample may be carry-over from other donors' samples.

The CDR3 here is CASSSNLGGGTGELFF. The CDR3 DNA sequence: TGCGCCAGCAGCTCCAATCTAGGAGGAGGGACCGGGGAGCTGTTTTTT. This chain uses TRBV5-1 with TRBJ2-2; D is perhaps TRBD2 (6 bases). The CDR3 length is 16 residues. The germline V gene encodes CDR1 SGHRS and CDR2 YFSETQ. Deletions cut 3 bases from V and 5 bases from J, with 17 bases between.